The text below deals with one TCR beta chain. What it recognizes is unknown. CDR1 is SNHLY, CDR2 FYNNEI, per germline. The CDR3 has 14 residues. Trimming stripped 8 bases from V and 1 base from J, with 15 bases between. This entry belongs to a study of OX40 agonist ivuxolimab in advanced cancers. Study in general: Participants, roughly 81% male, averaged around 64 years of age, ranging from roughly 23 to 80.

A history of autoimmune disease or systemic immunosuppression excluded patients. Study-wide results and caveats: In the 0.1-3.0 mg/kg groups, partial responders showed among the lowest expansion.

Only in-frame clones appear in the TCRdb table, and some are missing; sequencing was by immunoSEQ multiplex PCR. The table shows 20,000 to 25,000 clones, with about 87% occurring only once. This receptor was taken from an adult with an advanced solid tumor such as melanoma, head and neck, liver or kidney cancer. Sequenced material: CD4+ or CD8+ T cells sorted from blood, taken in a trial of the OX40 agonist ivuxolimab. This sequence joins TRBV2 and TRBJ2-7; perhaps TRBD2 as D (7 bases). The CDR3: CASEGRGASYEQYF. As DNA, the CDR3 is TGTGCCAGCGAGGGACGGGGGGCGTCCTACGAGCAGTACTTC.